This record covers a single TCR beta chain. It has no known antigen specificity. No quality values exist for individual bases; no much larger clone is one base distant. This specimen belongs to a study of spatial heterogeneity in lung cancer (dated by TCRdb to the late 2010s). Describing the broader study: Beta-chain transcripts were consistently detected in greater numbers than alpha-chain transcripts, which likely reflected higher beta-chain transcript abundance. In the raw uncorrected reads, each unique combination of TCR and UMI appeared on average more than ten times. In non-small cell lung cancer, the study made a quantitative comparison of TCR alpha and beta repertoires among multiple tumor regions, matched nontumor lung and blood. The study linked features of the TCR repertoire to counts of nonsynonymous mutations, which were determined by whole-exome sequencing of tumor tissue. Both alpha and beta chains were TCR-sequenced in samples taken at surgery, namely 220 tumor regions, around 70 matched nontumor lung samples and over 55 PBMC samples.

The intended sense of this specimen's time point label: sample taken at primary tumor resection. Donors were around 69 patients with early-stage, untreated non-small cell lung cancer from the lung TRACERx cohort. Without any cell sorting, TCR sequencing was performed on whole RNA extracted either from tumor and nontumor lung tissue or from cryopreserved PBMC samples. Only patients for whom sufficient RNA was available from at least two tumor regions were selected for TCR sequencing. V is pared back by 1 base and J by 2 bases, with 12 bases lying between the germline termini. The cysteine opens and the phenylalanine closes a CDR3 of 15 amino acids. CDR3 DNA only is kept here, 45 bases in frame from base 1. Via the germline V gene, CDR1 is SGHVS and CDR2 FQNEAQ. The paper as a whole reports these results and caveats: Confirming at a functional level the hypothesis that regional TCRs recognize regional mutations was considered to require additional single-cell paired TCR alpha and beta sequencing. Ubiquitous expanded tumor TCRs showed up in blood more often at tumor resection than at routine follow-up.

Libraries were constructed by 5' RACE. The sequencer was a NextSeq 500. The TCR library protocol attached a unique molecular identifier to each TCR cDNA molecule to allow correction of PCR and sequencing errors. The published analysis was carried out like this. Decombinator tools were used for TCR identification, UMI-based error correction and CDR3 extraction. TCRs above a frequency of 2 per 1,000, corresponding to the top 1% of the tumor frequency distribution, were defined as expanded. Renyi diversity was computed with the R vegan package after each repertoire had been subsampled 100 times to 5,000 TCRs. CDR3 similarity networks were constructed using string-kernel similarity of amino acid triplets, with links drawn between CDR3s whose pairwise similarity was above 0.82. TCRdb itself trimmed the public reads at Q25 with fastp, ran MiXCR and retained productive beta chains. Duplicate CDR3 protein sequences are folded into a single record with the most common DNA and genes. TCRdb's processing, not the authors', yielded these V and J calls. This sample has more than 35,000 distinct CDR3 sequences in its table, and approximately 5.5% of those were observed once. The ten largest account for more than 20% of the sample.

Sequenced here: PBMCs, sampled at surgery. The chain is assembled from TRBV7-8 and TRBJ2-7; matching of 6 bases hints at TRBD1 as the D gene. The source is a female donor with early-stage non-small cell lung cancer. At the DNA level, the sequence is TGTGCCAGCAGCTTAGACAGGGTGGGGGCCTACGAGCAGTACTTC. Its protein product is CASSLDRVGAYEQYF.